This T cell receptor beta chain was sequenced in a study of Graves' ophthalmopathy and Graves' hyperthyroidism. With respect to this clonotype: A read error may explain this, as a much larger clone is one base away.

The authors amplified TCR beta CDR3 regions from RNA transcripts. HTBI primers were used in a first-round RT-PCR, which preceded a second-round multiplex PCR. One entry per CDR3 protein results from TCRdb running MiXCR on the multiplex PCR reads. The repertoire includes about 550,000 distinct CDR3 sequences, about 35% of them detected once, and about 4% sits in the top ten. Trimming removed 4 bases at V and 7 bases at J, with 13 bases between. The CDR3 spans 13 residues. The sequenced material came from peripheral blood or thyroid tissue (not recorded which). This clonotype was obtained from an adult man with Graves' hyperthyroidism. The rearrangement links TRBV12-3 or TRBV12-4 to TRBJ1-1; no clear D gene. CDR3 sequence: CASSSRADGEAFF. The CDR3 DNA sequence: TGTGCCAGCAGTTCAAGGGCAGACGGTGAAGCTTTCTTT.